A selection of T cell receptor beta chains follows, all from one sample in a study of blood T cells in healthy people across ages. From the 5' RACE reads, TCRdb called clonotypes with MiXCR, one entry per CDR3 protein. This sample has about 690,000 distinct CDR3 sequences, with around two fifths found just once. Source material: blood. All receptors derive from a man older than 75 in good health. Each CDR3 is given with its conserved first and last residue. The D gene is left open where the match is weak. Clone size, where shown, is once, few, many, or a class for clones that have expanded.

j_call d_call clone_size v_call cdr3_nt cdr3_aa
TRBJ2-3 TRBD2 . TRBV9 TGTGCCAGCAACCTGGGCGGGGGGCGGACAGATACGCAGTATTTT CASNLGGGRTDTQYF
TRBJ1-2 . few TRBV28 TGTGCCAGCAGGGACGACAGCCAGAGACCTTATGGCTACACCTTC CASRDDSQRPYGYTF
TRBJ2-5 TRBD1 . TRBV28 TGTGCCAGCAGTGGACAGGGGGCGGTGGAAGAGACCCAGTACTTC CASSGQGAVEETQYF
TRBJ2-3 . . TRBV6-5 TGTGCCAGCAGGCTAGGTGGGGGGTACACAGATACGCAGTATTTT CASRLGGGYTDTQYF
TRBJ2-3 . few TRBV14 TGTGCCAGCAGCCAAGATCATGGGGGCGGGGAGACAGATACGCAGTATTTT CASSQDHGGGETDTQYF
TRBJ1-5 TRBD1 few TRBV4-3 TGCGCCAGCAGCCAGCGTCGACAGGGAGGGCAGCCCCAGCATTTT CASSQRRQGGQPQHF
TRBJ2-5 . many TRBV5-1 TGTGCCAGCAGTTTAGGGCTAGCAGAGACCCAGTACTTC CASSLGLAETQYF
TRBJ1-4 . . TRBV9 TGTGCCAGCAGCGCGCAAGGGGGGGGAACTAATGAAAAACTGTTTTTT CASSAQGGGTNEKLFF
TRBJ2-7 . few TRBV20-1 TGCAGTGCTCCTCGCACCACCTACGAGCAGTACTTC CSAPRTTYEQYF
TRBJ2-1 . few TRBV11-3 TGTGCCAGCAGTTACCAAGGGAACGGTGAGCAGTTCTTC CASSYQGNGEQFF
TRBJ2-1 . few TRBV3-1 TGTGCCAGCAATAGGGGGGACAATGAGCAGTTCTTC CASNRGDNEQFF
TRBJ2-7 . . TRBV6-2/TRBV6-3 TGTGCCAGCAGTGGTCCAACAGAGGCCTCCTACGAGCAGTACTTC CASSGPTEASYEQYF
TRBJ2-7 TRBD1 . TRBV9 TGTGCCAGCAGCCCCACCGGGGACAGTGTTAAGGAGCAGTACTTC CASSPTGDSVKEQYF
TRBJ2-2 . . TRBV6-2/TRBV6-3 TGTGCCAGCAGTCCGCTGCTGAGACATAGGAACACCGGGGAGCTGTTTTTT CASSPLLRHRNTGELFF
TRBJ2-5 TRBD1 . TRBV20-1 TGCAGTGCTAGAGATCCGCGCAGGGGGCCAGAGACCCAGTACTTC CSARDPRRGPETQYF
TRBJ2-7 TRBD1 . TRBV6-2/TRBV6-3 TGTGCCAGCACCCGGACAGGCGTCTCCTACGAGCAGTACTTC CASTRTGVSYEQYF
TRBJ2-3 TRBD2 . TRBV5-1 TGCGCCAGCAGCCAAGGGACTAGCGGGGGGACCGTAGATACGCAGTATTTT CASSQGTSGGTVDTQYF
TRBJ2-1 . . TRBV9 TGTGCCAGCAGCCGACAGGCAATGGGGGGGGGTGAGCAGTTCTTC CASSRQAMGGGEQFF
TRBJ2-1 TRBD1 few TRBV6-2/TRBV6-3 TGTGCCAGCAGTACGACAGGGAGCTCCTACAATGAGCAGTTCTTC CASSTTGSSYNEQFF
TRBJ1-5 . few TRBV27 TGTGCCAGCAGTCGGCGGACGGCTAGCAATCAGCCCCAGCATTTT CASSRRTASNQPQHF
TRBJ2-5 . many TRBV20-1 TGCAGTGCTAGCCCAGGGCAAGAGACCCAGTACTTC CSASPGQETQYF
TRBJ2-1 TRBD2 few TRBV5-1 TGCGCCAGCAGCTACCTAGCGGAAACCTACAATGAGCAGTTCTTC CASSYLAETYNEQFF
TRBJ2-7 TRBD2 . TRBV7-2 TGTGCCAGCAGCTTAGGGCTAGCGGGAGTTGAGCAGTACTTC CASSLGLAGVEQYF
TRBJ1-2 TRBD1 . TRBV12-3/TRBV12-4 TGTGCCAGCAGCTCACCTTTCGGACAGGGGGCCTATGGCTACACCTTC CASSSPFGQGAYGYTF
TRBJ2-4 . few TRBV9 TGTGGGGTGACTAGGAAGTACTTC CGVTRKYF
TRBJ2-5 TRBD2 few TRBV4-3 TGCGCCAGCAGCCAAGGTCCTAGCGGGGGGACCCAAGAGACCCAGTACTTC CASSQGPSGGTQETQYF
TRBJ2-7 . . TRBV20-1 TGCAGTGCTAGAGGGGGACGGACCTACAATGAGCAGTACTTC CSARGGRTYNEQYF
TRBJ2-5 . many TRBV28 TGTGCCAGCAGTTTCCCCGGACAGATACAAGAGACCCAGTACTTC CASSFPGQIQETQYF
TRBJ2-1 . . TRBV18 TGTGCCAGCCAACCAAGGACTACCTACAATGAGCAGTTCTTC CASQPRTTYNEQFF
TRBJ2-2 TRBD2 few TRBV7-9 TGTGCCAGCAGCTTACCCACTAGCGACACCGGGGAGCTGTTTTTT CASSLPTSDTGELFF
TRBJ2-7 . . TRBV2 TGTGCCAGCAGTGACGCAGGCGACTACGAGCAGTACTTC CASSDAGDYEQYF
TRBJ2-2 . few TRBV2 TGTGCCAGCAGTGAAGTCCAGGGGATTTCCGGGGAGCTGTTTTTT CASSEVQGISGELFF
TRBJ1-1 . . TRBV28 TGTGCCAGCAGTGTCGGGGGCTTTGAAGCTTTCTTT CASSVGGFEAFF
TRBJ2-3 TRBD2 . TRBV9 TGTGCCAGCAGCCCTCTCCTAGCGGGGGACCGCGATACGCAGTATTTT CASSPLLAGDRDTQYF
TRBJ2-3 . . TRBV3-1 TGTGCCAGCAGCCAAGAGGCTAGCGTCCCAGATACGCAGTATTTT CASSQEASVPDTQYF
TRBJ1-2 . many TRBV3-1 TGTGCCAGCAGCCAAGGGCTCGGAAGGGGCTATGGCTACACCTTC CASSQGLGRGYGYTF
TRBJ2-7 TRBD1 . TRBV7-9 TGTGCCAGCAGTCCGGCGGGGACAGGGGTTGGGTCCTCCTACAATGAGCAGTACTTC CASSPAGTGVGSSYNEQYF
TRBJ2-5 . few TRBV9 TGTGCCAGCAGCCCCGACACGAAAGAGACCCAGTACTTC CASSPDTKETQYF
TRBJ2-5 TRBD1 . TRBV24-1 TGTGCCACCAGTGGAGAGACCCCGGGACAGGTTCTAGTAGAGACCCAGTACTTC CATSGETPGQVLVETQYF
TRBJ2-2 TRBD2 few TRBV2 TGTGCCAGCCGTTCTAGCGGGGGGGTAAACACCGGGGAGCTGTTTTTT CASRSSGGVNTGELFF
TRBJ1-5 . few TRBV19 TGTGCCAGTAGGACTACTCGGGACACATATGTGGGCAATCAGCCCCAGCATTTT CASRTTRDTYVGNQPQHF
TRBJ1-2 . . TRBV12-3/TRBV12-4 TGTGCCACCAACTATGGCAGTTCCAGGGATGGCTACACCTTC CATNYGSSRDGYTF
TRBJ2-5 . few TRBV6-6 TGTGCCAGCAGTTACAAGGGGGGGATGGAGACCCAGTACTTC CASSYKGGMETQYF
TRBJ1-1 . many TRBV7-2 TGTGCCAGCAGTTTAGGCGGGGGGAACACTGAAGCTTTCTTT CASSLGGGNTEAFF